This TCR beta chain comes out of a study of PD-L1 blockade in urothelial cancer. Study-level background: Blood analyses occurred 3 weeks (second dose) and 6 weeks post treatment start. Points from the study as a whole: At the 3-week point, tumor-associated blood clones expanded more in durable-benefit patients.

As to this clone: Antigen specificity is unknown.

Profiling relied on immunoSEQ multiplex PCR, and the TCRdb table lists in-frame clones only, not all of them. This table has 44,000 or so clones, around 88% appearing once. This CDR3 region has 17 residues. Sequencing was performed on PBMCs, taken around atezolizumab (anti-PD-L1) treatment. The clonotype was recovered from a man aged 80 or over with urothelial cancer. The V gene is TRBV21-1, the J gene TRBJ2-5; TRBD2 reflects the table's D call only, with no check against the DNA. TRBV21-1 is reported as a pseudogene. CDR3 DNA: TGTGCCAGCAGCCTCCTATCCTTGGCTAGCGGGAGAGGGACCCAGTACTTC. It is translated as CASSLLSLASGRGTQYF.